These 14 T cell receptor beta chains share one sample of origin, sequenced in a study of blood T cell repertoires in COVID-19. The method was immunoSEQ multiplex PCR; TCRdb's version includes in-frame clones alone and lacks a portion of them. The sample lists about 270,000 clones; approximately 91% were seen once. The source material was PBMCs or T cells enriched from blood (not recorded which). The origin of the receptors is a woman in her thirties or forties with acute COVID-19.

V usage is TRBV2 and J usage is TRBJ2-1; a possible D gene is TRBD1 (5 bases). This CDR3 has 12 amino acids. Germline V gene sequence: CDR1 SNHLY, CDR2 FYNNEI. The ends were cut back, 6 bases at V and 7 bases at J, with 10 bases in the middle. Here the CDR3 reads CASSRRQNEQFF. CDR3 in DNA: TGTGCCAGCAGCCGGCGACAGAATGAGCAGTTCTTC.

V usage is TRBV6-5 and J usage is TRBJ1-2; D possibly corresponds to TRBD1 (5 bases). V gave up 3 bases and J gave up 6 bases, with 11 bases separating them. Germline loops: CDR1 MNHEY, CDR2 SVGAGI. CDR3 size: 13 residues. The CDR3 protein is CASSYKGVHGYTF. The CDR3 DNA follows: TGTGCCAGCAGTTATAAAGGGGTACATGGCTACACCTTC.

V gene TRBV11-2 combines with J gene TRBJ1-1, with D tentatively TRBD1 (6 bases). CDR3 length equals 14 residues. V was clipped by 7 bases and J by 9 bases, with 21 bases between them. Germline-derived CDR1 and CDR2 are SGHAT and FQNNGV. The CDR3: CASTEGGGGLKAFF. Here the CDR3 DNA reads TGTGCCAGCACAGAAGGCGGCGGGGGCTTAAAAGCTTTCTTT.

The chain's CDR3 is CATSDPSGGALYNEQFF. The DNA of the CDR3 is TGTGCCACCAGTGACCCTAGCGGGGGGGCCTTGTACAATGAGCAGTTCTTC. The gene calls are TRBV24-1 and TRBJ2-1, with 12 bases fitting TRBD2. V was clipped by 4 bases and J by 4 bases; unmatched bases: 7. Germline V CDR1 and CDR2: KGHDR, SFDVKD. The CDR3 spans 17 residues.

The chain employs TRBV13 and TRBJ2-1; 14 bases line up with TRBD2. CDR1 is PRHDT, CDR2 FYEKMQ, per germline (reference sequence). CDR3 size: 14 residues. The junction had 0 bases not matched to a gene; V was cut back by 3 bases and J by 8 bases. DNA for the CDR3: TGTGCCAGCAGCTTGGGACTAGCGGGAGATGAGCAGTTCTTC. Its protein is CASSLGLAGDEQFF.

The chain couples TRBV5-8 to TRBJ2-2; no firm D call. V lost 0 bases and J 2 bases, leaving 17 bases between the germline ends. The CDR3 contains 18 residues. Germline CDR1 and CDR2: SGHTS and YDEGEE. Here the CDR3 reads CASSLGEYGPKNTGELFF. CDR3 bases: TGTGCCAGCAGCTTGGGAGAATATGGGCCAAAAAACACCGGGGAGCTGTTTTTT.

This clone was seen only once. The rearrangement uses TRBV9 and TRBJ1-6, with 7 bases identical to TRBD1. The ends lost 3 bases at V and 5 bases at J; junction bases unmatched: 5. This CDR3 is built from 15 residues. Germline CDR1 and CDR2: SGDLS and YYNGEE. Here the CDR3 reads CASSASGTDNSPLHF. As DNA, the CDR3 is TGTGCCAGCAGCGCCTCCGGGACAGATAATTCACCCCTCCACTTT.

The rearrangement links TRBV2 to TRBJ2-5, with D perhaps TRBD2 (7 bases). Trimming removed 7 bases at V and 5 bases at J, with 20 bases between. Germline V lookup: CDR1 SNHLY, CDR2 FYNNEI. The CDR3 totals 15 residues. The CDR3 loop reads CASTPWTGGTETQYF. The CDR3 DNA sequence: TGTGCCAGCACCCCCTGGACGGGGGGCACGGAGACCCAGTACTTC.

The chain carries TRBV5-8 and TRBJ2-5; 7 nucleotides match TRBD2. Germline V gives CDR1 SGHTS, CDR2 YDEGEE. The CDR3 sequence is 16 residues long. Germline trimming cut 1 base from V and 4 bases from J; bases unmatched to any gene: 10. The CDR3 bases are TGTGCCAGCAGCTTGCCCGGGACTAAGGAAGGAGAGACCCAGTACTTC. It encodes CASSLPGTKEGETQYF.

The genes are TRBV18 and TRBJ2-2, with 13 bases aligning to TRBD2. There are 16 residues in the CDR3. CDR1 is KGHSH and CDR2 is LQKENI in the germline V gene. V shed 1 base, J shed 7 bases, and the junction held 3 bases outside the gene matches. This CDR3 is CASSPLGTSGIGELFF. DNA of the CDR3: TGTGCCAGCTCACCACTCGGGACTAGCGGGATCGGGGAGCTGTTTTTT.

This sequence joins TRBV6-5 and TRBJ1-1; unclear D gene. V dropped 6 bases and J dropped 9 bases, with 17 bases sitting between them. This CDR3 has 13 residues. Per germline, CDR1 MNHEY and CDR2 SVGAGI. Written as DNA, the CDR3 is TGTGCCAGCAGCAGGAGGGTCCTTACCCAAGCTTTCTTT. Its protein product is CASSRRVLTQAFF.

The rearrangement uses TRBV5-5 and TRBJ1-5; TRBD1 matches at 9 bases. Germline V CDR1 and CDR2: SGHKS, YYEKEE (reference sequence). With V trimmed by 3 bases and J by 3 bases, 4 bases remained unmatched. The CDR3 is 15 residues long. The DNA of the CDR3 is TGTGCCAGCAGCTGGGGACAGGGCCACAATCAGCCCCAGCATTTT. This codes for CASSWGQGHNQPQHF.

The V gene is TRBV10-1, the J gene TRBJ1-3; TRBD1 matches 10 bases. CDR1 and CDR2 (germline): WNHNN, SYGVQD (reference sequence). This CDR3 has 16 residues. V lost 5 bases and J lost 2; bases outside the gene matches: 6. CDR3 in amino acids: CASSSGQGVTGNTIYF. In nucleotides, the CDR3 is TGCGCCAGCAGTTCAGGACAGGGGGTTACTGGAAACACCATATATTTT.

The J gene is TRBJ1-5, the V gene TRBV15; 7 bases match TRBD1. Germline CDR1 reads LNHNV; CDR2 reads YYDKDF (reference sequence). The CDR3 contains 15 residues. The junction had 8 bases not matched to a gene; V was cut back by 2 bases and J by 7 bases. DNA of the CDR3: TGTGCCACCAGCAGATCCAGGGGGGTTCAGCAGCCCCAGCATTTT. Translated: CATSRSRGVQQPQHF.